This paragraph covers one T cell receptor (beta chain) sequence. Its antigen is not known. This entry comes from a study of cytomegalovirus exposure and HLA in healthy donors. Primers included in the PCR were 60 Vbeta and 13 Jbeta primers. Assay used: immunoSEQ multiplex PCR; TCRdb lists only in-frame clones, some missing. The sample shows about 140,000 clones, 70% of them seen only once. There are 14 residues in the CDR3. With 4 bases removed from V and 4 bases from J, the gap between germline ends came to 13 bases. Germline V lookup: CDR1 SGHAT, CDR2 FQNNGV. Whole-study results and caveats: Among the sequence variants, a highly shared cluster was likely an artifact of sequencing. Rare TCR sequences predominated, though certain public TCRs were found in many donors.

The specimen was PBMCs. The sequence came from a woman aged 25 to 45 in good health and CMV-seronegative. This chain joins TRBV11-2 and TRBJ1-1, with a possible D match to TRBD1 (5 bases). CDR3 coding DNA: TGTGCCAGCAGCTCCCTCGGGCAGGGCACTGAAGCTTTCTTT. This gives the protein CASSSLGQGTEAFF.